This entry features one TCR beta chain sequence. The target antigen is unknown. The sample belongs to a study of T cell responses to AZD1222 COVID-19 vaccine. Study information: The study pooled second doses at about 4 or about 12 weeks. Study observations and caveats: Among the donors, most were white British and more were female, and clonal diversity was possibly underestimated.

V was clipped by 3 bases and J by 8 bases; unmatched bases: 10. The CDR3 is 14 amino acids. Germline CDR1 SQVTM, CDR2 ANQGSEA. This table comes from immunoSEQ multiplex PCR, and its TCRdb copy is limited to in-frame clones, with some not included. The sample lists about 110,000 clones, about 90% occurring once. The sample here was peripheral blood, taken on day 0 of AZD1222 vaccination. The rearrangement uses TRBV29-1 and TRBJ2-1, with 7 nucleotides matching TRBD2. This clonotype originated in an adult in good health. The DNA of the CDR3 is TGCAGCGTTGAGGGGGGGGAGAGCGGTCATGAGCAGTTCTTC. Protein: CSVEGGESGHEQFF.